This passage covers 8 T cell receptor beta chains from one sample sequenced in a study of T cell repertoires in cytomegalovirus infection (dated by TCRdb to between 2018 and 2021). These receptors have no identified antigens. The sequencing machine was an Illumina HiSeq 1500. The raw public reads went through TCRdb reprocessing: fastp at Q25, MiXCR clone calling, in-frame beta chains kept. Identical CDR3 proteins give one entry, which carries the most common genes and DNA. This sample holds about 770,000 distinct CDR3 sequences; roughly 28% were observed only once. The top ten constitute about an eighth of the sample. The intended sense of this specimen's treatment or condition label: in vitro stimulation with specific CMV peptide epitopes to enrich CMV-specific T cells. This material consisted of cultured CD8+ T cells from PBMCs, taken from culture after CMV antigen stimulation. Receptors were obtained from a human donor in good health (CMV status not recorded). Some clones in this sample may be carry-over from other donors' samples.

The chain couples TRBV7-9 to TRBJ2-2; 9 nucleotides line up with TRBD1. CDR3 size: 15 residues. The germline CDR1 and CDR2 sequences are SEHNR and FQNEAQ (reference sequence). After removal of 5 bases from V and 3 bases from J, the junction contained 4 bases not matched to a gene. The CDR3 sequence is CASSQGDRDTGELFF. For the CDR3, the DNA is TGTGCCAGCAGCCAAGGGGACAGGGACACCGGGGAGCTGTTTTTT.

The chain combines TRBV20-1 with TRBJ2-3; D might be TRBD2 (5 bases). Looked up from germline, CDR1 is DFQATT and CDR2 is SNEGSKA (reference sequence). V dropped 1 base and J dropped 4 bases, with 9 bases sitting between them. The CDR3 has 13 amino acids. The CDR3 coding sequence is TGCAGTGCTAGAGTGGCGAGGGCAGATACGCAGTATTTT. The encoded protein is CSARVARADTQYF.

This clonotype was detected ten times or more. The chain uses TRBV4-3 and TRBJ1-1; D is undetermined. The V end lost 0 bases, the J end lost 0 bases, and 14 bases lay between the germline ends. Germline assignment: CDR1 LGHNA and CDR2 YSLEER. The CDR3 totals 17 residues. The CDR3 reads CASSQDPQVIMNTEAFF. CDR3 nucleotide sequence: TGCGCCAGCAGCCAAGATCCGCAGGTTATCATGAACACTGAAGCTTTCTTT.

This clonotype was picked up a small number of times. The chain joins TRBV19 to TRBJ2-7; D is perhaps TRBD2 (5 bases). Looked up from germline, CDR1 is LNHDA and CDR2 is SQIVND (reference sequence). Trimming pared 4 bases from V and 3 bases from J, leaving 16 bases between. The CDR3 runs 15 residues. The CDR3 nucleotides are TGTGCCAGTAGTACCGACCCGGGATTGGGCTACGAGCAGTACTTC. Protein sequence: CASSTDPGLGYEQYF.

This clonotype was seen a few times. The chain recombines TRBV7-9 with TRBJ2-1; 9 nucleotides line up with TRBD2. CDR3 size: 14 residues. The trim removed 3 bases at V and 8 bases at J, leaving 5 bases unmatched. The germline CDR1 and CDR2 sequences are SEHNR and FQNEAQ (reference sequence). CDR3 in DNA: TGTGCCAGCAGCTTTGCACTAGCGGGCGATGAGCAGTTCTTC. Translating gives CASSFALAGDEQFF.

The chain couples TRBV5-1 to TRBJ2-3; the match to TRBD2 covers 7 bases. CDR3 length: 16 amino acids. Looked up from germline, CDR1 is SGHRS and CDR2 is YFSETQ. Losses at the gene ends were 0 bases for V and 1 base for J; bases not matched to a gene: 5. The CDR3 region is CASSLVVAGRTDTQYF. The CDR3 coding sequence is TGCGCCAGCAGCTTGGTAGTAGCGGGCCGCACAGATACGCAGTATTTT.

The chain is built from TRBV5-6 and TRBJ1-6; maybe TRBD1 (6 bases). This CDR3 is 14 amino acids long. Germline values: CDR1 SGHDT, CDR2 YYEEEE. Trimming cost V 4 bases and J 11 bases, with 16 bases left between them. For the CDR3, the DNA is TGTGCCAGCAGCGATACAGGGATAAACACACCCCTCCACTTT. As protein: CASSDTGINTPLHF.

In its sample, this clonotype was seen a few times. The gene calls are TRBV5-4 and TRBJ1-2, with D tentatively TRBD1 (5 bases). V lost 3 bases, J lost 0 bases, and 9 bases lay in between. Germline lookup yields CDR1 SGHNT and CDR2 YYREEE (reference sequence). CDR3 length: 14 residues. CDR3 region: CASSSRASNYGYTF. The CDR3 DNA reads as TGTGCCAGCAGCTCCAGGGCCTCTAACTATGGCTACACCTTC.